A selection of T cell receptor beta chains follows, all from one sample in a study of blood T cell repertoires in COVID-19. Generated by immunoSEQ multiplex PCR, the TCRdb table keeps only in-frame clones and is missing some. Among 150,000 or so clones listed, 65% to 90% were seen once. Material for sequencing was peripheral blood. The receptors shown here come from a woman aged 45-65 years in a cohort sampled during active or convalescent COVID-19. Both conserved end residues are part of each CDR3. The D gene is left open where the match is weak.

j_gene: TRBJ2-1; v_gene: TRBV14; len: 17; d_gene: TRBD2; CDR3nt: TGTGCCAGCAGCCCTAGCAGCGGGGCCGGCTCCTACAATGAGCAGTTCTTC; CDR3aa: CASSPSSGAGSYNEQFF
j_gene: TRBJ2-5; v_gene: TRBV18; len: 16; d_gene: -; CDR3nt: TGTGCCAGCTCACCTTCCTCCCCGTTGTACCAAGAGACCCAGTACTTC; CDR3aa: CASSPSSPLYQETQYF
j_gene: TRBJ2-3; v_gene: TRBV2; len: 17; d_gene: TRBD2; CDR3nt: TGTGCCAGCAGTGAAGATGCGGGGGGGCCCGCAACAGATACGCAGTATTTT; CDR3aa: CASSEDAGGPATDTQYF
j_gene: TRBJ2-1; v_gene: TRBV3-1/TRBV3-2; len: 16; d_gene: TRBD2; CDR3nt: TGTGCCAGCAGCCGTCTAGCGGGGGGGCCTGACCATGAGCAGTTCTTC; CDR3aa: CASSRLAGGPDHEQFF
j_gene: TRBJ2-2; v_gene: TRBV19; len: 13; d_gene: TRBD1; CDR3nt: TGTGCCGGGCGGACAGGTGGGGCCGGGGAGCTGTTTTTT; CDR3aa: CAGRTGGAGELFF
j_gene: TRBJ2-2; v_gene: TRBV7-6; len: 13; d_gene: TRBD1; CDR3nt: TGTGCCAGCAGCTTGACAGGGACCGGGGAGCTGTTTTTT; CDR3aa: CASSLTGTGELFF
j_gene: TRBJ2-2; v_gene: TRBV5-6; len: 14; d_gene: -; CDR3nt: TGTGCCAGCAGCGAATTTGAGAGGGCCGGGGAGCTGTTTTTT; CDR3aa: CASSEFERAGELFF
j_gene: TRBJ1-4; v_gene: TRBV18; len: 16; d_gene: TRBD1; CDR3nt: TGTGCCAGCTCACCACTTTCGGGGACAGATAATGAAAAACTGTTTTTT; CDR3aa: CASSPLSGTDNEKLFF
j_gene: TRBJ2-3; v_gene: TRBV27; len: 16; d_gene: -; CDR3nt: TGTGCCAGCAGTTTATTGTCTAGCAGCCTCACAGATACGCAGTATTTT; CDR3aa: CASSLLSSSLTDTQYF
j_gene: TRBJ2-5; v_gene: TRBV4-1; len: 15; d_gene: -; CDR3nt: TGCGCCAGCAGCCCCCGCTGGGGAGGCCAAGAGACCCAGTACTTC; CDR3aa: CASSPRWGGQETQYF
j_gene: TRBJ1-1; v_gene: TRBV4-1; len: 16; d_gene: TRBD1; CDR3nt: TGCGCCAGCAGCCACCCGGTGACGGACAGGATAAGGGGAGCTTTCTTT; CDR3aa: CASSHPVTDRIRGAFF
j_gene: TRBJ1-2; v_gene: TRBV5-5; len: 20; d_gene: -; CDR3nt: TGTGCCAGCAGCTCGCCCGCCCGGAGATTACCAGGGGAAGCTAACTATGGCTACACCTTC; CDR3aa: CASSSPARRLPGEANYGYTF
j_gene: TRBJ2-3; v_gene: TRBV24-1; len: 15; d_gene: TRBD1; CDR3nt: TGTGCCACCAGTGATTTGGACAGGGGGGTAGATACGCAGTATTTT; CDR3aa: CATSDLDRGVDTQYF
j_gene: TRBJ2-1; v_gene: TRBV5-1; len: 15; d_gene: TRBD1; CDR3nt: TGCGCCAGCAGCCCGACAGGGAGCTCCTACAATGAGCAGTTCTTC; CDR3aa: CASSPTGSSYNEQFF
j_gene: TRBJ1-3; v_gene: TRBV19; len: 15; d_gene: -; CDR3nt: TGTGCCAGTGTAGGGGAGGGCTACATGGGAAACACCATATATTTT; CDR3aa: CASVGEGYMGNTIYF
j_gene: TRBJ1-2; v_gene: TRBV14; len: 12; d_gene: -; CDR3nt: TGTGCCAGCAGCCGGGCAGGTTTTGGCTACACCTTC; CDR3aa: CASSRAGFGYTF
j_gene: TRBJ1-4; v_gene: TRBV29-1; len: 12; d_gene: TRBD1; CDR3nt: TGCAGCGCTGGACAGGGGGGCGAAAAACTGTTTTTT; CDR3aa: CSAGQGGEKLFF
j_gene: TRBJ2-2; v_gene: TRBV18; len: 16; d_gene: -; CDR3nt: TGTGCCAGCTCATCATCCCTCACAGGAAGGGCCGGGGAGCTGTTTTTT; CDR3aa: CASSSSLTGRAGELFF
j_gene: TRBJ1-1; v_gene: TRBV5-1; len: 14; d_gene: TRBD1; CDR3nt: TGCGCCAGCAGCATCGGGACAGGGAAAACTGAAGCTTTCTTT; CDR3aa: CASSIGTGKTEAFF